This TCR beta chain was found in a study of T cell clones after liver transplantation. Study overall: TCRbeta sequencing after a pre-transplant mixed lymphocyte reaction identified graft-donor-reactive clones, later tracked in post-transplant blood. Patients counted as tolerant after at least one year off all immunosuppression, enzymes not exceeding twice normal. Overall study findings and caveats: Rather than being deleted, graft donor-reactive T cells may have moved into the graft.

Remarks on this clone: Its antigen is unknown.

The protocol was immunoSEQ multiplex PCR, while the TCRdb copy is restricted to in-frame clones and leaves out a portion. Among nearly 55,000 clones listed, roughly 80% were seen once. V dropped 5 bases and J dropped 5; count of bases not matched to a gene: 5. Germline assignment: CDR1 SGHAT and CDR2 FQNNGV. The CDR3 has 13 residues. This TCR derives from a human donor who received a liver transplant. The chain uses TRBV11-2 and TRBJ2-7; 8 bases line up with TRBD2. This specimen consisted of CD4+ T cells from blood, obtained before liver transplant. Here the CDR3 DNA reads TGTGCCAGCAGCCCCGGGGGGGAACACGAGCAGTACTTC. Protein product: CASSPGGEHEQYF.